The rows below give T cell receptor beta chains drawn from one sample of a study of CD8 T cells in ankylosing spondylitis. From the 5' RACE reads, TCRdb called clonotypes with MiXCR, one entry per CDR3 protein. Among about 140,000 distinct CDR3 sequences listed, roughly 31% were seen once. Sequenced material: synovial fluid, either unsorted or a sorted T cell fraction (not recorded which). These receptors originate from a male donor with ankylosing spondylitis. Each CDR3 is given without its conserved first and last residue.

v_gene: TRBV7-8; j_gene: TRBJ2-1; CDR3aa: ASSLADFKQF
v_gene: TRBV28; j_gene: TRBJ2-7; CDR3aa: ASSSPGGPGSYEQY
v_gene: TRBV4-2; j_gene: TRBJ2-5; CDR3aa: ASSRTSGGPRTQY
v_gene: TRBV3-1; j_gene: TRBJ1-2; CDR3aa: ASSQDRFSPNYGYT
v_gene: TRBV6-2/TRBV6-3; j_gene: TRBJ2-3; CDR3aa: ASRGTLISTDTQY
v_gene: TRBV20-1; j_gene: TRBJ1-1; CDR3aa: SAPYIDRDTEAF
v_gene: TRBV7-2; j_gene: TRBJ1-2; CDR3aa: ASSSGAAYGYT
v_gene: TRBV9; j_gene: TRBJ2-3; CDR3aa: ASSITSGLTDTQY
v_gene: TRBV24-1; j_gene: TRBJ2-1; CDR3aa: ATSGRTGDKNEQF
v_gene: TRBV20-1; j_gene: TRBJ2-7; CDR3aa: SALLLAGGREQY
v_gene: TRBV6-2/TRBV6-3; j_gene: TRBJ2-1; CDR3aa: ASSSPRWGQGNKQF
v_gene: TRBV7-9; j_gene: TRBJ2-1; CDR3aa: ASSLNPVVAGMNEQF
v_gene: TRBV20-1; j_gene: TRBJ2-5; CDR3aa: SASLPGLKQETQY
v_gene: TRBV28; j_gene: TRBJ1-5; CDR3aa: ASNHGGGHQPQH
v_gene: TRBV20-1; j_gene: TRBJ1-5; CDR3aa: SAKEEGTGNQPQH
v_gene: TRBV10-3; j_gene: TRBJ2-5; CDR3aa: ALSSRAEETQY
v_gene: TRBV5-6; j_gene: TRBJ2-1; CDR3aa: ASSLFLAEQF
v_gene: TRBV6-4; j_gene: TRBJ2-2; CDR3aa: ASSDRSAGELF
v_gene: TRBV6-2/TRBV6-3; j_gene: TRBJ2-1; CDR3aa: ASSRRDRVYNEQF
v_gene: TRBV27; j_gene: TRBJ2-7; CDR3aa: ASRREVSSYEQY
v_gene: TRBV3-1; j_gene: TRBJ2-2; CDR3aa: ASCAQGKAGELF
v_gene: TRBV29-1; j_gene: TRBJ2-7; CDR3aa: SVAGGSEQY
v_gene: TRBV28; j_gene: TRBJ2-7; CDR3aa: ASTPPIGTGTYEQY
v_gene: TRBV24-1; j_gene: TRBJ2-2; CDR3aa: ATSDFWDRGSGELF
v_gene: TRBV29-1; j_gene: TRBJ1-2; CDR3aa: SGYRDPYGYT
v_gene: TRBV27; j_gene: TRBJ2-7; CDR3aa: ASSTKIGYEQY
v_gene: TRBV12-3/TRBV12-4; j_gene: TRBJ2-2; CDR3aa: ASSFFLAWGGELF
v_gene: TRBV28; j_gene: TRBJ2-3; CDR3aa: ASSFGAQY
v_gene: TRBV27; j_gene: TRBJ2-7; CDR3aa: ASSSPDKVYEQY
v_gene: TRBV5-1; j_gene: TRBJ2-7; CDR3aa: ASRRWTTSGQSSYEQY
v_gene: TRBV11-2; j_gene: TRBJ2-7; CDR3aa: ASSLDSWDEQY
v_gene: TRBV28; j_gene: TRBJ1-5; CDR3aa: ASKVAGPSNQPQH
v_gene: TRBV18; j_gene: TRBJ1-2; CDR3aa: ASSVDRGKYGYT
v_gene: TRBV5-1; j_gene: TRBJ2-5; CDR3aa: ASSPSSGETQY
v_gene: TRBV7-7; j_gene: TRBJ2-2; CDR3aa: ASSPRYGGVGSNTGELF
v_gene: TRBV10-3; j_gene: TRBJ1-3; CDR3aa: AISDAISGNTIY
v_gene: TRBV12-3/TRBV12-4; j_gene: TRBJ2-3; CDR3aa: ASTPSLLDTQY
v_gene: TRBV20-1; j_gene: TRBJ1-5; CDR3aa: SARGLEGGNQPQH
v_gene: TRBV5-6; j_gene: TRBJ2-1; CDR3aa: ASSFFGGQDVRDEQF
v_gene: TRBV10-3; j_gene: TRBJ2-5; CDR3aa: AISESIGPGDQETQY
v_gene: TRBV20-1; j_gene: TRBJ2-1; CDR3aa: SASTGTGSYNEQF
v_gene: TRBV7-9; j_gene: TRBJ2-7; CDR3aa: ASKPTSGSGEQY
v_gene: TRBV12-3/TRBV12-4; j_gene: TRBJ1-5; CDR3aa: ASSLVGPTSNQPQH
v_gene: TRBV4-2; j_gene: TRBJ2-7; CDR3aa: ASTRDRGPNSYEQY
v_gene: TRBV3-1; j_gene: TRBJ1-2; CDR3aa: ASSQGTGGGYT
v_gene: TRBV20-1; j_gene: TRBJ2-7; CDR3aa: SARRSYEQY
v_gene: TRBV9; j_gene: TRBJ1-6; CDR3aa: ASSPRQDIHSPLH
v_gene: TRBV5-1; j_gene: TRBJ2-3; CDR3aa: ASSLAPGDGTDTQY
v_gene: TRBV29-1; j_gene: TRBJ1-2; CDR3aa: SVAPQTGPYGYT
v_gene: TRBV27; j_gene: TRBJ2-1; CDR3aa: ASSLQLAGGGEQF
v_gene: TRBV5-5; j_gene: TRBJ1-2; CDR3aa: ASSLSAAVPGYT
v_gene: TRBV7-2; j_gene: TRBJ2-5; CDR3aa: ASSFDGMETQY
v_gene: TRBV29-1; j_gene: TRBJ1-1; CDR3aa: SVAPRGTEAF
v_gene: TRBV12-3/TRBV12-4; j_gene: TRBJ2-7; CDR3aa: ASSLHSYEQY
v_gene: TRBV12-3/TRBV12-4; j_gene: TRBJ2-1; CDR3aa: ASNSIAGLSNEQF
v_gene: TRBV5-1; j_gene: TRBJ2-1; CDR3aa: ASSKPGLAGGDDYNEQF